The T cell receptor beta chain under discussion was sequenced for a study of blood T cells in healthy people across ages (dated by TCRdb to about 2015). Study-wide context: In model experiments, roughly one uniquely barcoded TCR beta cDNA molecule per two T cells was captured by template switching. Using deep sequencing normalized with unique cDNA molecular identifiers, the study measured how TCR beta repertoire diversity changes with age. The donors were split into four age groups: young (average around 15 years), middle-aged (roughly 40), aged (roughly 60) and long-lived (about 82). To avoid experimental bias, donors of different ages were spread randomly across the sequencing lanes. For two donors (one aged 18 to 30 and one aged 80 or older), the study analyzed two additional independent replicas of 1 million unique cDNA reads from the same blood draw.

Concerning this clonotype: Its antigen has not been determined. The sample holds no much larger clone one base away, and base qualities are not on file.

What the work shows at the level of the full study, not this receptor alone: As age increased, observed TCR beta diversity per million T cells dropped in a roughly linear way, and a significant reduction was already evident by age 40. Because donor CMV infection status was unknown, age-related changes in expanded clonotypes were potentially confounded. Compared with the aged group, the long-lived group had more naive CD4+ T cells, fewer expanded clones and increased TCR diversity, suggesting age selection. A strong correlation was found between observed TCR beta diversity and the percentage of naive T cells measured by flow cytometry. Since profiling was done on bulk unsorted PBMCs, naive and antigen-experienced compartments could not be conclusively compared. Estimates of total diversity from one million sequenced T cells were regarded as lower bounds and underestimates.

The roughly 39 donors, aged 6 to 90 years, were systemically healthy Caucasian individuals from Russia. Roughly 10 milliliters of peripheral blood were drawn from each donor into EDTA-treated Vacutainer tubes. Ficoll-Paque density-gradient centrifugation was used to isolate PBMCs, with at least 6.5 million per sample. Trizol reagent was used to extract total RNA from the PBMCs, yielding at least 5 micrograms per sample. Naive CD45RAhigh/CD27high T cell percentages were measured by flow cytometry on a PBMC aliquot from every donor. V is cut by 3 bases and J by 4 bases, and the space between the germline ends is 13 bases. CDR1 and CDR2, per the germline V gene (reference sequence), are DFQATT and SNEGSKA. CDR3 length: 14 amino acids, cysteine to phenylalanine. Solely the CDR3 DNA is kept, with 42 bases framed from the first base. Libraries came from 5' RACE. The instrument given in TCRdb is Illumina HiSeq 2500. A second 7 to 11 cycle PCR used a sample-barcoded 5' primer and a J-beta primer mix. A unique molecular identifier was introduced onto each TCR beta cDNA molecule by a template-switch 5' adaptor carrying 12 random nucleotides. At least 2.5 million CDR3-containing paired-end reads were obtained from each sample. First-strand cDNA was synthesized from all RNA with the Mint cDNA synthesis kit, primed by a TRBC-specific oligonucleotide. After uracil-DNA glycosylase treatment, a first 18-cycle PCR used universal primers M1SS and BC2_uni_R on all cDNA. The authors' analysis ran thus. For normalization, 1 million high-quality reads, each with a distinct molecular identifier, were randomly selected from each sample. Reads sharing molecular identifiers were discarded rather than binned into consensus sequences. CDR3 identification, clonotype clustering and error correction used MiTCR with a Q25 quality threshold and the strictest error-elimination algorithm. A nonparametric unseen species model using Euler transformation provided a lower-bound estimate of total TCR beta diversity. TCRdb's own reprocessing of the public reads used fastp at Q25 and MiXCR and kept productive beta chains. When rows share a CDR3 protein, they turn into one entry using the most common DNA and genes. For this entry, the V and J calls and clone size follow TCRdb and not the study's own pipeline. The sample table holds 1,300,000 or so distinct CDR3 sequences, of which almost 60% were seen once. The ten largest make up 6.5% to 8% of the sample.

This chain joins TRBV20-1 to TRBJ2-1; there is no confident call for the D gene. Sequenced material: blood. The receptor was derived from a man in his late teens or twenties in good health. The CDR3 is CSASGPIIYNEQFF. The DNA reads TGCAGTGCTAGCGGCCCTATAATTTACAATGAGCAGTTCTTC.